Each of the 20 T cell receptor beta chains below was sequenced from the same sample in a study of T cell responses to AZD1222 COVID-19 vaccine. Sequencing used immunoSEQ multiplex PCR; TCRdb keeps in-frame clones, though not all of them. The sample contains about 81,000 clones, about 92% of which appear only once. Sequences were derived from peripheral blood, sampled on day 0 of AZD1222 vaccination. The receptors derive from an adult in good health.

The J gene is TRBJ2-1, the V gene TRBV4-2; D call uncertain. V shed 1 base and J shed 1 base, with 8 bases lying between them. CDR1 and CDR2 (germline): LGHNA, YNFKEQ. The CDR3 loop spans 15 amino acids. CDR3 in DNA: TGTGCCAGCAGCCAAGTCCTAGTTTCCTACAATGAGCAGTTCTTC. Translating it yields CASSQVLVSYNEQFF.

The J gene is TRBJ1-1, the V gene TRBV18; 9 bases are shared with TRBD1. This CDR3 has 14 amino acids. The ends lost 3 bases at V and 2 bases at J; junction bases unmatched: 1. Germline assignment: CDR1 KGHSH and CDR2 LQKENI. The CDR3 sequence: CASSPTGGNTEAFF. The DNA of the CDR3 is TGTGCCAGCTCACCGACAGGGGGTAACACTGAAGCTTTCTTT. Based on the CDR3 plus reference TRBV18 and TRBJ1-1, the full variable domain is NAGVMQNPRHLVRRRGQEARLRCSPMKGHSHVYWYRQLPEEGLKFMVYLQKENIIDESGMPKERFSAEFPKEGPSILRIQQVVRGDSAAYFCASSPTGGNTEAFFGQGTRLTVV.

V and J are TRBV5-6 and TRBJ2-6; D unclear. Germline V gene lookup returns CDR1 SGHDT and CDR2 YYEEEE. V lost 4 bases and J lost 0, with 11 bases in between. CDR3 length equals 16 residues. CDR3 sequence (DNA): TGTGCCAGCAGCACCCTAAGGACCTCTGGGGCCAACGTCCTGACTTTC. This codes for CASSTLRTSGANVLTF.

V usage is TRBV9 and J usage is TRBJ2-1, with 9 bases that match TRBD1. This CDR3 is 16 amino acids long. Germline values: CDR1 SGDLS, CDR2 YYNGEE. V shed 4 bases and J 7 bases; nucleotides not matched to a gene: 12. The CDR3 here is CASSPTPGTGPNEQFF. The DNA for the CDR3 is TGTGCCAGCAGCCCCACTCCCGGGACAGGGCCGAATGAGCAGTTCTTC.

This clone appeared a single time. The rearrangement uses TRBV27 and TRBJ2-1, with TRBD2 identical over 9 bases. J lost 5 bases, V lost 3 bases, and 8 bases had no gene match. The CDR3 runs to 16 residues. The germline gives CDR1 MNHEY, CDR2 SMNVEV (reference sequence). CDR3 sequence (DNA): TGTGCCAGCAGTTTCTTAGCGGGAGTTCTCCACAATGAGCAGTTCTTC. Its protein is CASSFLAGVLHNEQFF.

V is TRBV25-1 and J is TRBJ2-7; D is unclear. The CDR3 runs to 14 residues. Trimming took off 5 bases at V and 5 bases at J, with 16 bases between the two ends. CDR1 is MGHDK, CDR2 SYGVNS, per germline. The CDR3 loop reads CASSSHSGQHEQYF. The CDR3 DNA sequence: TGTGCCAGCAGTTCCCACAGTGGTCAACACGAGCAGTACTTC.

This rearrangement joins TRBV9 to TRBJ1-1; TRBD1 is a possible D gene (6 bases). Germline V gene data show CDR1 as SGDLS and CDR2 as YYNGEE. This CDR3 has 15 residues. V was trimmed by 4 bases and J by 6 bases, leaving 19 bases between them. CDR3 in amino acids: CASSLISQGYSEAFF. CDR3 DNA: TGTGCCAGCAGCCTCATTTCTCAGGGGTACTCTGAAGCTTTCTTT.

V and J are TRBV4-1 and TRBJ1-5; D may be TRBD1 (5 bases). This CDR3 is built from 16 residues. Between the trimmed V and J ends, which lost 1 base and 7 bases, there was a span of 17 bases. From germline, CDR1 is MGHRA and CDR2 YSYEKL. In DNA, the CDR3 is TGCGCCAGCAGCCAAGGTGGAGGAGGGGAAGGGCAGCCCCAGCATTTT. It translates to CASSQGGGGEGQPQHF.

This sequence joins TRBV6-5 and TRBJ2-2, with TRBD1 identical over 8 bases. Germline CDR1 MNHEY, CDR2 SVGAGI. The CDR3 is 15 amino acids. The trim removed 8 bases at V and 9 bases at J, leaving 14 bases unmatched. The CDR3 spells CASHLGQGSSRELFF. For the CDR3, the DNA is TGTGCCAGCCATCTTGGACAGGGAAGTAGCCGGGAGCTGTTTTTT.

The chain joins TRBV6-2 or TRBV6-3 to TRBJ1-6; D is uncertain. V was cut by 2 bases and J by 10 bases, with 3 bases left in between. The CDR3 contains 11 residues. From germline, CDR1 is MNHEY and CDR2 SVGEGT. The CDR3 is CASSYQSPLHF. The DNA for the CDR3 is TGTGCCAGCAGTTACCAATCACCCCTCCACTTT.

CDR3 sequence (DNA): TGTGCCAGTAGCGCCTCGCCGGTAAATACGCAGTATTTT. Translation: CASSASPVNTQYF. The J gene is TRBJ2-3, the V gene TRBV12-3 or TRBV12-4, with D possibly being TRBD2 (5 bases). V lost 9 bases, J lost 7 bases, and 17 bases lay in between. The CDR3 loop spans 13 amino acids.

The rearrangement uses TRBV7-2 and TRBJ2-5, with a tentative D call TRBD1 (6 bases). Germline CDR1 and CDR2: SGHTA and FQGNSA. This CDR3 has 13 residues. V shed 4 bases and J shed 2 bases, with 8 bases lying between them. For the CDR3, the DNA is TGTGCCAGCAGCTCGGACAGACAAGAGACCCAGTACTTC. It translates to CASSSDRQETQYF.

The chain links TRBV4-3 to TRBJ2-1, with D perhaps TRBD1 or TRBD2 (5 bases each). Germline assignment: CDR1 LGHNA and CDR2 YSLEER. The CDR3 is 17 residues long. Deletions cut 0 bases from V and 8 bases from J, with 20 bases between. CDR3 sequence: CASSQDKWQGLGDEQFF. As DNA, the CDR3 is TGCGCCAGCAGCCAAGATAAGTGGCAGGGTTTGGGGGATGAGCAGTTCTTC.

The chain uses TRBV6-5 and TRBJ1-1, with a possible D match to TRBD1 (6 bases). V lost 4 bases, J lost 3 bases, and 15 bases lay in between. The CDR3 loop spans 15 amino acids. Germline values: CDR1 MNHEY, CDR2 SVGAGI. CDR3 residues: CASSSAYRVDTEAFF. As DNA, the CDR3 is TGTGCCAGCAGTTCCGCATACAGGGTCGACACTGAAGCTTTCTTT.

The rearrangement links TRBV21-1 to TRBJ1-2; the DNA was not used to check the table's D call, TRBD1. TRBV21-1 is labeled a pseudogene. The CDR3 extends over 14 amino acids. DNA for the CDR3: TGTGCCAGCAGCAAATCAGGAAGCTACTATGGCTACACCTTC. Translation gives CASSKSGSYYGYTF.

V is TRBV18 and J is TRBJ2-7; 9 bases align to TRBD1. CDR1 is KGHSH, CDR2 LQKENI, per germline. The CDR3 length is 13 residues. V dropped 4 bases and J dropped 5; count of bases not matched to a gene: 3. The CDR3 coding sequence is TGTGCCAGCTCACGGGACAGGGAGGACGAGCAGTACTTC. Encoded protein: CASSRDREDEQYF.

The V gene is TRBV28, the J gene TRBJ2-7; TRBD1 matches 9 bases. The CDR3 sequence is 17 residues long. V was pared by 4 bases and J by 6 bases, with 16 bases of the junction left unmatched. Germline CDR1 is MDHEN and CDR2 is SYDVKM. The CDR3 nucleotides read TGTGCCAGCAGTTCGACAGGAACCGGGACAGGGAGAGGCGAGCAGTACTTC. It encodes CASSSTGTGTGRGEQYF.

The DNA of the CDR3 is TGCGCCAGCAGGGGCGGACAGGGGCATGGCTACACCTTC. This gives the protein CASRGGQGHGYTF. The rearrangement uses TRBV5-1 and TRBJ1-2; 9 bases match TRBD1. The CDR3 loop spans 13 amino acids. V trimming: 5 bases; J trimming: 6 bases; junction bases outside the gene matches: 5. From germline, CDR1 is SGHRS and CDR2 YFSETQ.

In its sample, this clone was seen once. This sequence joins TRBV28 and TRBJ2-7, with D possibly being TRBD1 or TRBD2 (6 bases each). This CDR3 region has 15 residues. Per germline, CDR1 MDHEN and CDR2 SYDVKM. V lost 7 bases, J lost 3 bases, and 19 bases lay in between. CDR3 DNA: TGTGCCAGCAAACCCGGAGGGACATTTTTCTACGAGCAGTACTTC. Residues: CASKPGGTFFYEQYF.

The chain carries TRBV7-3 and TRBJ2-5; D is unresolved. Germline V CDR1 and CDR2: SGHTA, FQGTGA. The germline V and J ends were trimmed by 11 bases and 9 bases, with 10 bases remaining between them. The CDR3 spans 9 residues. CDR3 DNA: TGTGCCGGGGTGGTGGCCCAGTACTTC. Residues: CAGVVAQYF.